This entry lists 25 T cell receptor beta chains sequenced from one sample in a study of CD8 T cells in ankylosing spondylitis. TCRdb ran MiXCR on the 5' RACE reads and lists one entry per CDR3 protein. The sample lists roughly 230,000 distinct CDR3 sequences, over 9.5% occurring once. Sequenced material: blood, either unsorted or a sorted T cell fraction (not recorded which). All receptors derive from a male donor with ankylosing spondylitis or in good health (not recorded which).

Ten or more counts support this clonotype. This chain uses TRBV5-1 with TRBJ1-2; D is ambiguous. Germline V gene data show CDR1 as SGHRS and CDR2 as YFSETQ. V was clipped by 7 bases and J by 7 bases, with 14 bases between them. The CDR3 has 12 residues. The CDR3, as DNA: TGCGCCAGCTCCCAGGACCGCCTTGGCTACACCTTC. Its translation is CASSQDRLGYTF.

This clonotype was found many times. V is TRBV6-1 and J is TRBJ1-3, with D maybe TRBD1 (5 bases). V was clipped by 7 bases and J by 5 bases, with 9 bases between them. The CDR3 length is 12 residues. Germline V lookup: CDR1 MNHNS, CDR2 SASEGT. The CDR3: CASTGLRNTIYF. In nucleotides, the CDR3 is TGTGCCAGCACGGGACTGCGAAACACCATATATTTT.

In this sample, this clonotype turned up many times. V is TRBV20-1 and J is TRBJ2-3, with D possibly matching TRBD2 (6 bases). This CDR3 comprises 15 residues. From germline, CDR1 is DFQATT and CDR2 SNEGSKA (reference sequence). The V end lost 2 bases, the J end lost 0 bases, and 12 bases lay between the germline ends. CDR3 nucleotides: TGCAGTGCTAGATCCATAGCGGAAAGCACAGATACGCAGTATTTT. Encoded protein: CSARSIAESTDTQYF.

In this sample, this clonotype turned up many times. The chain links TRBV5-5 to TRBJ2-5, with D perhaps being TRBD1 or TRBD2 (5 bases each). This CDR3 comprises 16 residues. Between the trimmed V and J ends, which lost 2 bases and 2 bases, there was a span of 16 bases. Germline lookup yields CDR1 SGHKS and CDR2 YYEKEE (reference sequence). Here the CDR3 DNA reads TGTGCCAGCAGCTTACGTGGGACCCTGGTACAAGAGACCCAGTACTTC. It codes for CASSLRGTLVQETQYF.

This clonotype was recorded many times. The chain employs TRBV13 and TRBJ1-2, with D possibly matching TRBD1 (5 bases). This CDR3 comprises 15 residues. Looked up from germline, CDR1 is PRHDT and CDR2 is FYEKMQ (reference sequence). V was pared by 1 base and J by 4 bases, with 13 bases between. CDR3 in amino acids: CASSLDGRDGYGYTF. CDR3 sequence (DNA): TGTGCCAGCAGCTTAGACGGCAGGGATGGCTATGGCTACACCTTC.

The table lists this clonotype with a few counts. The V call is TRBV5-1, the J call TRBJ2-2; a weak D match, TRBD1 (6 bases). Looked up from germline, CDR1 is SGHRS and CDR2 is YFSETQ. V was trimmed by 4 bases and J by 0 bases, leaving 10 bases between them. The CDR3 sequence is 15 residues long. CDR3 bases: TGCGCCAGCAGCGACCGACAGGCGAACACCGGGGAGCTGTTTTTT. This codes for CASSDRQANTGELFF.

This clonotype was counted between two and nine times. The chain is built from TRBV20-1 and TRBJ2-7; 11 bases map to TRBD2. CDR1 is DFQATT, CDR2 SNEGSKA, per germline (reference sequence). V dropped 6 bases and J dropped 3; count of bases not matched to a gene: 7. The CDR3 length is 14 residues. The CDR3 nucleotides are TGCAGTGCACCAAATAGCGGGGGGGTCTACGAGCAGTACTTC. It codes for CSAPNSGGVYEQYF.

In its sample, this clonotype was seen many times. V usage is TRBV21-1 and J usage is TRBJ2-1; the listed D gene, TRBD2, was not tested against the DNA. TRBV21-1 is designated a pseudogene. This CDR3 comprises 14 residues. The CDR3 DNA is TGTGCCAGCAACGGGAGGGCCGGAATCAATGAGCAGTTCTTC. Translation gives CASNGRAGINEQFF.

J is TRBJ1-2 and V is TRBV12-3 or TRBV12-4; no reliable D call. Deletions cut 5 bases from V and 0 bases from J, with 10 bases between. The CDR3 has 14 residues. CDR3 in amino acids: CASSPGPANYGYTF. In DNA form, the CDR3 reads TGTGCCAGCAGTCCCGGACCGGCTAACTATGGCTACACCTTC.

This clonotype has ten or more counts. The chain is built from TRBV18 and TRBJ1-2; the D is unclear. The V end was cut by 3 bases, the J end by 1 base, with 15 bases between. The germline V gene has CDR1 KGHSH and CDR2 LQKENI. CDR3 size: 16 residues. The CDR3: CASSPGVAEVNYGYTF. In DNA form, the CDR3 reads TGTGCCAGCTCACCGGGAGTGGCCGAAGTTAACTATGGCTACACCTTC.

In this sample, this clonotype turned up many times. The chain recombines TRBV3-1 with TRBJ2-7; TRBD1 matches 12 bases. This CDR3 is 14 amino acids long. The germline CDR1 and CDR2 sequences are LGHDT and YNNKEL (reference sequence). V lost 5 bases, J lost 7 bases, and 6 bases stayed unmatched. This chain's CDR3 is CASSLGQGAGEQYF. The CDR3 DNA reads TGTGCCAGCAGCTTGGGACAGGGGGCCGGAGAGCAGTACTTC.

This clonotype was seen many times. The chain carries TRBV3-1 and TRBJ2-7; 12 nucleotides match TRBD1. This CDR3 spans 16 amino acids. The ends lost 1 base at V and 4 bases at J; junction bases unmatched: 5. Germline V gene sequence: CDR1 LGHDT, CDR2 YNNKEL (reference sequence). The CDR3 region has the DNA TGTGCCAGCAGCCAAGTTATGGGACAGGGGGCGTACGAGCAGTACTTC. This gives the protein CASSQVMGQGAYEQYF.

In this sample, this clonotype turned up many times. The chain employs TRBV5-1 and TRBJ2-1; 8 bases fit TRBD1. Germline trimming cut 0 bases from V and 9 bases from J; bases unmatched to any gene: 5. This CDR3 region has 14 residues. Germline lookup yields CDR1 SGHRS and CDR2 YFSETQ. The CDR3 DNA follows: TGCGCCAGCAGCTTGGGGACAGGGAAAGGTGAGCAGTTCTTC. It translates to CASSLGTGKGEQFF.

For the CDR3, the DNA is TGTGCCAGCAGCCCCCGGGGGACCCCGAGCTCCTACGAGCAGTACTTC. Protein product: CASSPRGTPSSYEQYF. V is TRBV11-3 and J is TRBJ2-7, with a tentative D call TRBD2 (6 bases). The CDR3 runs to 16 residues. Germline CDR1 and CDR2: SGHNT and YENEEA. V was pared by 5 bases and J by 0 bases, with 17 bases between.

The sample holds many counts of this clonotype. The V gene is TRBV20-1, the J gene TRBJ2-7; 7 bases map to TRBD1. The germline V gene has CDR1 DFQATT and CDR2 SNEGSKA (reference sequence). V lost 1 base and J lost 6; bases outside the gene matches: 12. CDR3 length equals 15 residues. The CDR3 DNA is TGCAGTGCTAGAGGCTCAGGCGACAGGGAAGGCGAGCAGTACTTC. Translating gives CSARGSGDREGEQYF.

J is TRBJ2-2 and V is TRBV30; 13 nucleotides match TRBD2. The CDR3 sequence is 19 residues long. Germline V gene sequence: CDR1 GTSNPN, CDR2 SVGIG (reference sequence). Losses at the gene ends were 4 bases for V and 1 base for J; bases not matched to a gene: 12. Here the CDR3 DNA reads TGTGCCTGGACTCCACTGCCTAGGACTAGCGGGAGGAACACCGGGGAGCTGTTTTTT. Residues: CAWTPLPRTSGRNTGELFF. Full variable domain (rest looked up from reference TRBV30 and TRBJ2-2): SQTIHQWPATLVQPVGSPLSLECTVEGTSNPNLYWYRQAAGRGLQLLFYSVGIGQISSEVPQNLSASRPQDRQFILSSKKLLLSDSGFYLCAWTPLPRTSGRNTGELFFGEGSRLTVL.

This clonotype was observed at least ten times. V is TRBV20-1 and J is TRBJ2-4, with 7 bases identical to TRBD2. V lost 5 bases and J lost 1; bases outside the gene matches: 5. The germline V gene has CDR1 DFQATT and CDR2 SNEGSKA (reference sequence). The CDR3 consists of 14 residues. The CDR3 DNA is TGCAGTGCTCGGACGACTAGCGCCAAAAACATTCAGTACTTC. It is translated as CSARTTSAKNIQYF.

The sample holds a few counts of this clonotype. The rearrangement links TRBV27 to TRBJ2-3; possible D gene TRBD2, 6 bases. The CDR3 is made up of 15 amino acids. Between the trimmed V and J ends, which lost 3 bases and 4 bases, there was a span of 14 bases. The V gene's germline CDR1 is MNHEY and CDR2 SMNVEV (reference sequence). The CDR3 sequence is CASSLPGVGADTQYF. Here the CDR3 DNA reads TGTGCCAGCAGTTTGCCGGGGGTCGGGGCAGATACGCAGTATTTT.

This clonotype was observed at least ten times. The V and J genes are TRBV5-1 and TRBJ2-6; no firm D call. The CDR3 consists of 14 residues. The germline V gene has CDR1 SGHRS and CDR2 YFSETQ. The germline V and J ends were trimmed by 7 bases and 4 bases, with 12 bases remaining between them. The CDR3 loop is CASLSGLGANVLTF. As DNA, the CDR3 is TGCGCCAGCCTGTCCGGGCTCGGGGCCAACGTCCTGACTTTC. The entire variable domain, with the rest obtained from reference TRBV5-1 and TRBJ2-6, is as follows: KAGVTQTPRYLIKTRGQQVTLSCSPISGHRSVSWYQQTPGQGLQFLFEYFSETQRNKGNFPGRFSGRQFSNSRSEMNVSTLELGDSALYLCASLSGLGANVLTFGAGSRLTVL.

Only a few counts were recorded for this clonotype. The chain carries TRBV30 and TRBJ1-2; D is ambiguous. Trimming pared 1 base from V and 8 bases from J, leaving 14 bases between. CDR3 length equals 13 residues. Germline values: CDR1 GTSNPN, CDR2 SVGIG (reference sequence). The CDR3 sequence: CAWSEGSLDGYTF. The DNA for the CDR3 is TGTGCCTGGAGTGAGGGATCCTTGGACGGCTACACCTTC.

The CDR3 coding sequence is TGTGCCAGCAGTTTTCGACTGGACTACGAGCAGTACTTC. Protein: CASSFRLDYEQYF. The rearrangement uses TRBV6-5 and TRBJ2-7; unclear D gene. CDR1 and CDR2 from the germline V gene are MNHEY and SVGAGI. There are 13 residues in the CDR3. The V and J ends lost 4 bases and 3 bases respectively, with 10 bases between them.

This clonotype has ten or more counts. This sequence joins TRBV5-1 and TRBJ2-2; D remains ambiguous. CDR3 length: 16 residues. The germline V gene encodes CDR1 SGHRS and CDR2 YFSETQ. V lost 1 base, J lost 2 bases, and 12 bases lay in between. CDR3 sequence reads: CASSLPETSNTGELFF. CDR3 in DNA: TGCGCCAGCAGCTTGCCGGAGACTTCAAACACCGGGGAGCTGTTTTTT.

This clonotype was recorded many times. This rearrangement joins TRBV12-3 or TRBV12-4 to TRBJ1-2; unclear D gene. The CDR3 spans 11 residues. Trimming took off 8 bases at V and 4 bases at J, with 8 bases between the two ends. CDR3 sequence (DNA): TGTGCCAGCTGGGAACCCTATGGCTACACCTTC. Its protein product is CASWEPYGYTF.

This clonotype was seen at least ten times. This CDR3 reads CASSLGQGAYGYTF. CDR3 nucleotides: TGCGCCAGCAGCTTGGGTCAGGGGGCGTATGGCTACACCTTC. The chain uses TRBV5-1 and TRBJ1-2; TRBD1 aligns across 8 bases. Germline V gives CDR1 SGHRS, CDR2 YFSETQ. Trimming cost V 0 bases and J 5 bases; bases outside gene matches: 3. The CDR3 sequence is 14 residues long.

This clonotype was seen repeatedly, ten times or more. CDR3 loop: CASSLAAVSDEQFF. Written as DNA, the CDR3 is TGTGCCAGCAGCTTAGCGGCGGTTAGCGATGAGCAGTTCTTC. This chain uses TRBV7-6 with TRBJ2-1, with D tentatively TRBD2 (5 bases). This CDR3 has 14 amino acids. The V end was cut by 0 bases, the J end by 8 bases, with 11 bases between. From germline, CDR1 is SGHVS and CDR2 FNYEAQ.